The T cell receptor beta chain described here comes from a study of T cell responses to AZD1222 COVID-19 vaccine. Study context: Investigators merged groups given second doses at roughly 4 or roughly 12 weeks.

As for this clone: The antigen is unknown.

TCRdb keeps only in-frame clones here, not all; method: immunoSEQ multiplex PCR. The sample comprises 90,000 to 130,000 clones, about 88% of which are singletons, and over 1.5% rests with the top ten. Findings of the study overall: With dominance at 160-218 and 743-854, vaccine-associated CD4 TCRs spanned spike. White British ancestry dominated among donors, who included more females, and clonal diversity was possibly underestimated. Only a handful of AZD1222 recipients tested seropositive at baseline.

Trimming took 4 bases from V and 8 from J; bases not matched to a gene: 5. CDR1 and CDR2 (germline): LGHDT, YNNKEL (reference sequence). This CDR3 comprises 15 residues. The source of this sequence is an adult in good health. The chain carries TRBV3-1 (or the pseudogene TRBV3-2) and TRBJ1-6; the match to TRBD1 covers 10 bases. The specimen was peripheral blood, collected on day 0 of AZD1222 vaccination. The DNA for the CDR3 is TGTGCCAGCAGCCCCAAGACAGGGGGCTATTCACCCCTCCACTTT. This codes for CASSPKTGGYSPLHF.